This T cell receptor (beta chain) derives from a study of T cells in Graves' hyperthyroidism and ophthalmopathy. Whole-study results and caveats: In the blood, most expanded thyroid clonotypes above 0.001 appeared as well.

In this sample, this clonotype turned up many times. Its antigen is currently unknown. Between the trimmed V and J ends, which lost 3 bases and 4 bases, there was a span of 10 bases. The CDR3 loop spans 14 amino acids. The germline V gene encodes CDR1 SGHNT and CDR2 YENEEA. TCR beta CDR3 regions were amplified from RNA transcripts. First-round RT-PCR of the TCR CDR3 relied on the HTBI primer set. TCRdb re-called the multiplex PCR reads with MiXCR, one entry per CDR3 protein. This table has roughly 510,000 distinct CDR3 sequences, 20% to 25% appearing once. The sequence was obtained from a man between 18 and 29 years old with Graves' hyperthyroidism. The V call is TRBV11-3, the J call TRBJ1-3; D not resolved. The specimen sequenced was blood. CDR3 DNA sequence: TGTGCCAGCAGCTTTCGGACCGAGGGAAACACCATATATTTT. The encoded protein is CASSFRTEGNTIYF.